Listed below are T cell receptor beta chains from one sample, sequenced in a study of shared clonotypes between healthy human individuals. The repertoire was sequenced with immunoSEQ multiplex PCR; TCRdb's copy has only in-frame clones and lacks some. Of some 1.4 million clones in the sample, roughly 96% are singletons; the top ten hold roughly 1.1%. The sample comprised naive CD4+ T cells sorted from blood. These receptors originate from a man aged 30 to 45 in good health. Each CDR3 is given with its conserved first and last residue. Fields, in order: clone size, J gene, V gene, D gene, CDR3 DNA, CDR3 protein. D genes are given only for firm matches. Size values are once, few and many counts, or a class for expanded clones, and some rows have none.

abundance: -
j_gene: TRBJ2-3
v_gene: TRBV7-2
d_gene: -
CDR3nt: TGTGCCAGCAGCTCTTTTAAGATGAGTGGCACAGATACGCAGTATTTT
CDR3aa: CASSSFKMSGTDTQYF

abundance: -
j_gene: TRBJ2-7
v_gene: TRBV18
d_gene: -
CDR3nt: TGTGCCAGCTCACCACTTCAACAGAGATACGAGCAGTACTTC
CDR3aa: CASSPLQQRYEQYF

abundance: -
j_gene: TRBJ2-5
v_gene: TRBV5-1
d_gene: -
CDR3nt: TGCGCCAGCAGCTTGAACCAGGGCGGAGAGACCCAGTACTTC
CDR3aa: CASSLNQGGETQYF

abundance: -
j_gene: TRBJ2-5
v_gene: TRBV5-1
d_gene: TRBD2
CDR3nt: TGCGCCAGCAGCTTGCGTCAACTAGCGGGAGGGCGAGAGACCCAGTACTTC
CDR3aa: CASSLRQLAGGRETQYF

abundance: -
j_gene: TRBJ2-2
v_gene: TRBV19
d_gene: -
CDR3nt: TGTGCCAGTAGTATAGTGCAGGGCGGGACCGGGGAGCTGTTTTTT
CDR3aa: CASSIVQGGTGELFF

abundance: -
j_gene: TRBJ2-7
v_gene: TRBV7-9
d_gene: -
CDR3nt: TGTGCCAGCAGCTTACGACCCAGGGACGAGCAGTACTTC
CDR3aa: CASSLRPRDEQYF

abundance: -
j_gene: TRBJ2-1
v_gene: TRBV7-3
d_gene: TRBD2
CDR3nt: TGTGCCAGCAGCCCGACTAGCGGGAGCTACAATGAGCAGTTCTTC
CDR3aa: CASSPTSGSYNEQFF

abundance: -
j_gene: TRBJ2-2
v_gene: TRBV9
d_gene: TRBD2
CDR3nt: TGTGCCAGCAGCCCTATAGCGGGAGAACACACCGGGGAGCTGTTTTTT
CDR3aa: CASSPIAGEHTGELFF

abundance: -
j_gene: TRBJ2-7
v_gene: TRBV30
d_gene: TRBD1
CDR3nt: TGTGCCTGGGGGGGTAGGGGGCCCCACCACTACGAGCAGTACTTC
CDR3aa: CAWGGRGPHHYEQYF

abundance: -
j_gene: TRBJ1-1
v_gene: TRBV5-1
d_gene: -
CDR3nt: TGCGCCAGCAGCTTGAGGGGGATGAACACTGAAGCTTTCTTT
CDR3aa: CASSLRGMNTEAFF

abundance: -
j_gene: TRBJ2-3
v_gene: TRBV5-1
d_gene: -
CDR3nt: TGCGCCAGCAGAGGGAGGGACAGGATAGCAGATACGCAGTATTTT
CDR3aa: CASRGRDRIADTQYF

abundance: once
j_gene: TRBJ1-4
v_gene: TRBV19
d_gene: TRBD1
CDR3nt: TGTGCCAGTAGTACTGGGACAGGGGGTGAAAAACTGTTTTTT
CDR3aa: CASSTGTGGEKLFF

abundance: -
j_gene: TRBJ2-7
v_gene: TRBV14
d_gene: TRBD1
CDR3nt: TGTGCCAGCAGCCAAGCCCGGGACAGGGCGAGCTCCTACGAGCAGTACTTC
CDR3aa: CASSQARDRASSYEQYF

abundance: once
j_gene: TRBJ2-2
v_gene: TRBV11-2
d_gene: -
CDR3nt: TGTGCCAGCAGCTCCTATAGGGGCGCTGGGACCGGGGAGCTGTTTTTT
CDR3aa: CASSSYRGAGTGELFF

abundance: -
j_gene: TRBJ1-3
v_gene: TRBV28
d_gene: -
CDR3nt: TGTGCCAGCACCCCTCAGCGGACAGCTGGAAACACCATATATTTT
CDR3aa: CASTPQRTAGNTIYF

abundance: -
j_gene: TRBJ2-2
v_gene: TRBV28
d_gene: -
CDR3nt: TGTGCCAGCAGTTTAGAGCTGCCCGGGGAGCTGTTTTTT
CDR3aa: CASSLELPGELFF

abundance: -
j_gene: TRBJ2-1
v_gene: TRBV6-1
d_gene: -
CDR3nt: TGTGCCAGCAGTGTGAGGAATAACTACAATGAGCAGTTCTTC
CDR3aa: CASSVRNNYNEQFF

abundance: -
j_gene: TRBJ2-1
v_gene: TRBV25-1
d_gene: -
CDR3nt: TGTGCCAGCAGTCCGATAGGACTGGCAGGTGAGCAGTTCTTC
CDR3aa: CASSPIGLAGEQFF

abundance: -
j_gene: TRBJ1-5
v_gene: TRBV5-6
d_gene: -
CDR3nt: TGTGCCAGCAGCTTACGTAGCAATCAGCCCCAGCATTTT
CDR3aa: CASSLRSNQPQHF

abundance: -
j_gene: TRBJ1-2
v_gene: TRBV5-4
d_gene: -
CDR3nt: TGTGCCAGCAGCCCTGGGAACAGGGAAAACTATGGCTACACCTTC
CDR3aa: CASSPGNRENYGYTF

abundance: -
j_gene: TRBJ2-7
v_gene: TRBV5-1
d_gene: TRBD1
CDR3nt: TGCGCCAGCAGCTTGGGACAGGGCCGGGAGCAGTACTTC
CDR3aa: CASSLGQGREQYF

abundance: once
j_gene: TRBJ2-3
v_gene: TRBV2
d_gene: -
CDR3nt: TGTGCCAGCAGTGTACTAGCAGGCACAGATACGCAGTATTTT
CDR3aa: CASSVLAGTDTQYF

abundance: -
j_gene: TRBJ2-1
v_gene: TRBV9
d_gene: TRBD2
CDR3nt: TGTGCCAGCAGCCCGCGACTAGCGGGAGACAATGAGCAGTTCTTC
CDR3aa: CASSPRLAGDNEQFF

abundance: -
j_gene: TRBJ2-5
v_gene: TRBV27
d_gene: -
CDR3nt: TGTGCCAGCAGCCCCCTTACGGGGTACCAAGAGACCCAGTACTTC
CDR3aa: CASSPLTGYQETQYF

abundance: -
j_gene: TRBJ2-3
v_gene: TRBV18
d_gene: -
CDR3nt: TGTGCCAGCTCACCACGGGGCTCAGCAGATACGCAGTATTTT
CDR3aa: CASSPRGSADTQYF

abundance: -
j_gene: TRBJ2-2
v_gene: TRBV27
d_gene: TRBD1
CDR3nt: TGTGCCAGCAGACCGGACAGGGTGACCGGGGAGCTGTTTTTT
CDR3aa: CASRPDRVTGELFF

abundance: once
j_gene: TRBJ2-3
v_gene: TRBV5-1
d_gene: -
CDR3nt: TGCGCCAGCAGCTCCGACTCCACCCGGTGGGGAGATACGCAGTATTTT
CDR3aa: CASSSDSTRWGDTQYF

abundance: -
j_gene: TRBJ2-5
v_gene: TRBV27
d_gene: -
CDR3nt: TGTGCCAGCAGACCAAGGGGGCAAGAGACCCAGTACTTC
CDR3aa: CASRPRGQETQYF

abundance: -
j_gene: TRBJ1-1
v_gene: TRBV5-1
d_gene: -
CDR3nt: TGCGCCAGCAGCTTAGGCCGGATAGAGGGAGACACTGAAGCTTTCTTT
CDR3aa: CASSLGRIEGDTEAFF

abundance: -
j_gene: TRBJ2-3
v_gene: TRBV14
d_gene: -
CDR3nt: TGTGCCAGCAGCCAAGCGAACGTATACACAGATACGCAGTATTTT
CDR3aa: CASSQANVYTDTQYF

abundance: -
j_gene: TRBJ1-2
v_gene: TRBV5-4
d_gene: -
CDR3nt: TGTGCCAGCAGCTTAGGAGGGCTGGCTAACTATGGCTACACCTTC
CDR3aa: CASSLGGLANYGYTF

abundance: -
j_gene: TRBJ2-7
v_gene: TRBV6-5
d_gene: TRBD1
CDR3nt: TGTGCCAGCAGTTACGGACAGGGGCACTCGGAGCAGTACTTC
CDR3aa: CASSYGQGHSEQYF

abundance: -
j_gene: TRBJ2-5
v_gene: TRBV28
d_gene: TRBD1
CDR3nt: TGTGCCAGCAGGGTGACAGGGCACCAAGAGACCCAGTACTTC
CDR3aa: CASRVTGHQETQYF

abundance: -
j_gene: TRBJ1-1
v_gene: TRBV6-5
d_gene: -
CDR3nt: TGTGCCAGCAGTTTAGGGGCGGGAGGTGAAGCTTTCTTT
CDR3aa: CASSLGAGGEAFF

abundance: -
j_gene: TRBJ1-5
v_gene: TRBV28
d_gene: TRBD1
CDR3nt: TGTGCCAGCAGTTTATGGGACAGGGGTGGGGGCAATCAGCCCCAGCATTTT
CDR3aa: CASSLWDRGGGNQPQHF

abundance: -
j_gene: TRBJ1-2
v_gene: TRBV5-4
d_gene: -
CDR3nt: TGTGCCAGCAGGGACTACCGCTCGGATGGCTACACCTTC
CDR3aa: CASRDYRSDGYTF

abundance: -
j_gene: TRBJ1-5
v_gene: TRBV27
d_gene: -
CDR3nt: TGTGCCAGCAGTCCCGGGACCGAGTATCAGCCCCAGCATTTT
CDR3aa: CASSPGTEYQPQHF

abundance: -
j_gene: TRBJ2-7
v_gene: TRBV5-1
d_gene: TRBD1
CDR3nt: TGCGCCAGCAGCTCGGGACAGGGTGGCTCCTACGAGCAGTACTTC
CDR3aa: CASSSGQGGSYEQYF

abundance: -
j_gene: TRBJ2-7
v_gene: TRBV28
d_gene: TRBD2
CDR3nt: TGTGCCAGCAGTAAAAGCGGGAGGGCAGACGAGCAGTACTTC
CDR3aa: CASSKSGRADEQYF